These 18 T cell receptor beta chains were all obtained from the same sample, sequenced in a study of blood T cells in healthy people across ages. Sample-barcoded 5' priming and a J-beta primer mix drove a second PCR of roughly 7 to 11 cycles. In TCRdb, the 5' RACE reads were re-called with MiXCR into one record per CDR3 protein. The sample lists about 1,000,000 distinct CDR3 sequences, over 35% occurring once. Sequencing was carried out using blood. These receptors all stem from a woman in her sixties in good health.

This clonotype was picked up a small number of times. This chain links TRBV29-1 with TRBJ2-7; 7 bases are a match to TRBD1. Germline lookup yields CDR1 SQVTM and CDR2 ANQGSEA. After removal of 5 bases from V and 4 bases from J, the junction contained 8 bases not matched to a gene. This CDR3 has 13 residues. CDR3 nucleotides: TGCAGCGTTACCCAGGGGGTACGGTACGAGCAGTACTTC. Translating gives CSVTQGVRYEQYF.

This clonotype was counted only a few times. The chain recombines TRBV27 with TRBJ2-4, with a tentative D call TRBD1 (6 bases). Trimming pared 3 bases from V and 6 bases from J, leaving 12 bases between. Germline CDR1 reads MNHEY; CDR2 reads SMNVEV (reference sequence). This CDR3 spans 14 amino acids. The CDR3 spells CASSLAGDGNIQYF. In DNA, the CDR3 is TGTGCCAGCAGTTTGGCAGGGGACGGAAACATTCAGTACTTC.

The gene calls are TRBV4-2 and TRBJ2-1; 10 bases line up with TRBD1. Per the germline V gene, CDR1 is LGHNA and CDR2 is YNFKEQ. Germline trimming cut 2 bases from V and 2 bases from J; bases unmatched to any gene: 3. This CDR3 has 16 residues. For the CDR3, the DNA is TGTGCCAGCAGCCAAAGACAGGGGGCGACCTACAATGAGCAGTTCTTC. Protein: CASSQRQGATYNEQFF.

The rearrangement joins TRBV7-9 to TRBJ2-3; D might be TRBD1 or TRBD2, each matching 5 bases. Germline V gene lookup returns CDR1 SEHNR and CDR2 FQNEAQ (reference sequence). This CDR3 is 16 amino acids long. V lost 4 bases and J 4 bases, leaving 18 bases between the germline ends. The CDR3 loop reads CASSSTETVGADTQYF. The CDR3 nucleotides read TGTGCCAGCAGCTCCACCGAGACAGTGGGGGCAGATACGCAGTATTTT.

The chain joins TRBV10-3 to TRBJ1-5, with TRBD1 as a possible D gene (6 bases). Germline lookup yields CDR1 ENHRY and CDR2 SYGVKD. There are 15 residues in the CDR3. The V end was cut by 0 bases, the J end by 3 bases, with 9 bases between. The CDR3 is CAISESNRANQPQHF. The CDR3, as DNA: TGTGCCATCAGTGAGTCGAACAGGGCCAATCAGCCCCAGCATTTT.

V and J are TRBV5-6 and TRBJ2-7; perhaps TRBD1 as D (5 bases). CDR1 and CDR2 (germline): SGHDT, YYEEEE. The CDR3 extends over 15 amino acids. V lost 4 bases and J lost 4, with 18 bases in between. The chain's CDR3 is CASSIGASFTYEQYF. In DNA form, the CDR3 reads TGTGCCAGCAGCATTGGGGCCAGTTTTACATACGAGCAGTACTTC.

V gene TRBV20-1 combines with J gene TRBJ2-7, with D hard to call. Looked up from germline, CDR1 is DFQATT and CDR2 is SNEGSKA (reference sequence). This CDR3 region has 13 residues. The V gene lost 1 base and the J gene lost 1 base, with 8 bases spanning the gap. CDR3 protein: CSARGQLSYEQYF. The CDR3 DNA reads TGCAGTGCTAGAGGGCAGCTTTCCTACGAGCAGTACTTC.

This clonotype was counted a few times. The chain couples TRBV29-1 to TRBJ2-7; TRBD2 aligns across 9 bases. This CDR3 is built from 11 residues. Germline CDR1 SQVTM, CDR2 ANQGSEA. The CDR3 here is CGGASGIEQYF. CDR3 bases: TGCGGCGGGGCTAGCGGGATCGAGCAGTACTTC.

This clonotype was detected a few times. The rearrangement uses TRBV27 and TRBJ2-7; D tentatively fits TRBD1 or TRBD2 (5 bases each). Germline values: CDR1 MNHEY, CDR2 SMNVEV (reference sequence). The CDR3 contains 14 residues. The V end was cut by 2 bases, the J end by 3 bases, with 11 bases between. CDR3 loop: CASSLRGRLYEQYF. The DNA of the CDR3 is TGTGCCAGCAGTTTACGGGGACGCCTCTACGAGCAGTACTTC.

CDR3 bases: TGTGCCAGCAGCTTAGTGAGGAGCGGACCCTACAATGAGCAGTACTTC. Translating it yields CASSLVRSGPYNEQYF. The chain combines TRBV7-2 with TRBJ2-1; a weak D match, TRBD2 (5 bases). The tail of the sequence fits TRBJ2-7 better, so the J call may be wrong. Per the germline V gene, CDR1 is SGHTA and CDR2 is FQGNSA. The CDR3 sequence is 16 residues long.

V and J are TRBV9 and TRBJ2-1; no clear D gene. The length of the CDR3 is 15 residues. Looked up from germline, CDR1 is SGDLS and CDR2 is YYNGEE. V was clipped by 0 bases and J by 7 bases, with 14 bases between them. The CDR3 spells CASSVVVGYGNEQFF. The CDR3 region has the DNA TGTGCCAGCAGCGTAGTGGTGGGGTACGGGAATGAGCAGTTCTTC.

This clonotype was picked up a small number of times. This sequence joins TRBV20-1 and TRBJ2-7; D gene unclear. The germline gives CDR1 DFQATT, CDR2 SNEGSKA (reference sequence). The CDR3 is 13 amino acids. The V and J ends lost 3 bases and 0 bases respectively, with 9 bases between them. CDR3 sequence (DNA): TGCAGTGCTAGCGCCCCCAGCTCCTACGAGCAGTACTTC. Translating gives CSASAPSSYEQYF.

The sample holds many counts of this clonotype. The chain joins TRBV29-1 to TRBJ2-5; the D gene could be TRBD1 or TRBD2 (6 bases each). V was cut by 7 bases and J by 2 bases, with 14 bases left in between. CDR1 and CDR2 from the germline V gene are SQVTM and ANQGSEA. This CDR3 has 13 amino acids. The CDR3 nucleotides are TGCAGCGCGGGTGGGGGGCGACAAGAGACCCAGTACTTC. It encodes CSAGGGRQETQYF. Complete variable domain (other parts from reference TRBV29-1 and TRBJ2-5): SAVISQKPSRDICQRGTSLTIQCQVDSQVTMMFWYRQQPGQSLTLIATANQGSEATYESGFVIDKFPISRPNLTFSTLTVSNMSPEDSSIYLCSAGGGRQETQYFGPGTRLLVL.

The sample holds many counts of this clonotype. The chain links TRBV13 to TRBJ2-1; 11 nucleotides line up with TRBD2. The germline gives CDR1 PRHDT, CDR2 FYEKMQ (reference sequence). Trimming removed 5 bases from V and 4 bases from J; junction bases left unmatched: 1. This CDR3 comprises 14 residues. CDR3 residues: CASSRTSGYNEQFF. CDR3 in DNA: TGTGCCAGCAGCCGGACTAGCGGGTACAATGAGCAGTTCTTC. Looking up the rest from reference TRBV13 and TRBJ2-1 gives the full variable domain: AAGVIQSPRHLIKEKRETATLKCYPIPRHDTVYWYQQGPGQDPQFLISFYEKMQSDKGSIPDRFSAQQFSDYHSELNMSSLELGDSALYFCASSRTSGYNEQFFGPGTRLTVL.

This clonotype has more than one count but fewer than ten. The chain couples TRBV3-1 to TRBJ2-7; D is possibly TRBD2 (5 bases). Germline CDR1 is LGHDT and CDR2 is YNNKEL (reference sequence). The CDR3 spans 14 residues. Deletions cut 1 base from V and 4 bases from J, with 11 bases between. The CDR3 sequence: CASSQAPTRYEQYF. The CDR3 DNA reads TGTGCCAGCAGCCAAGCTCCAACTAGGTACGAGCAGTACTTC.

This chain joins TRBV9 and TRBJ2-1; D could derive from TRBD1 or TRBD2 (5 bases each). Germline-derived CDR1 and CDR2 are SGDLS and YYNGEE. Trimming took 3 bases from V and 5 from J, leaving 12 bases between them. The CDR3 totals 14 residues. The CDR3 nucleotides are TGTGCCAGCAGCGCCGGGGCAGAACACAATGAGCAGTTCTTC. Translation gives CASSAGAEHNEQFF.

This clonotype was seen only once. This chain uses TRBV15 with TRBJ1-2; D gene uncertain. V was trimmed by 3 bases and J by 5 bases, leaving 13 bases between them. The V gene's germline CDR1 is LNHNV and CDR2 YYDKDF (reference sequence). CDR3 length: 14 amino acids. CDR3 loop: CATSSETGEYGYTF. The CDR3 DNA reads TGTGCCACCAGCAGCGAAACCGGGGAATATGGCTACACCTTC.

This clonotype has only a few counts. The rearrangement uses TRBV9 and TRBJ2-7, with D maybe TRBD2 (5 bases). The CDR3 has 12 residues. V lost 3 bases and J 10 bases, leaving 14 bases between the germline ends. Per the germline V gene, CDR1 is SGDLS and CDR2 is YYNGEE. The CDR3, as DNA: TGTGCCAGCAGCGAGGGTGAGGGAACCCAGTACTTC. Translated, it gives CASSEGEGTQYF.